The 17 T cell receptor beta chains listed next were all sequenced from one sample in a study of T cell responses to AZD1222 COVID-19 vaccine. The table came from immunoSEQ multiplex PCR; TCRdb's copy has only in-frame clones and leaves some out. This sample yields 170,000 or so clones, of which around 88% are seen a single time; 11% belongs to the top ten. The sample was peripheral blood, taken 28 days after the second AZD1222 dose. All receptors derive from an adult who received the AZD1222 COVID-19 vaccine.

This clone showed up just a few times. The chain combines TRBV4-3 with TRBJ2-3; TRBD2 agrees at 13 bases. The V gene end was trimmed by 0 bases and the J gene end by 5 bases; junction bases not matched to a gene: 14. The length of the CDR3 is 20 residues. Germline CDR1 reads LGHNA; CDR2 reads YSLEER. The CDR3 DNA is TGCGCCAGCAGCCAAGATGGGAACCTTAGACTAGCGGGGGGCCTAGATACGCAGTATTTT. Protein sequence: CASSQDGNLRLAGGLDTQYF.

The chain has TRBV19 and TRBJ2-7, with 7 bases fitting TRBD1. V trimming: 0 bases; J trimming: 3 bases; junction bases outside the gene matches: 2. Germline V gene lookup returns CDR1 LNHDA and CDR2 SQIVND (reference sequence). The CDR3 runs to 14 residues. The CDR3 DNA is TGTGCCAGTAGTATAGATAACAGGGGCTACGAGCAGTACTTC. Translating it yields CASSIDNRGYEQYF.

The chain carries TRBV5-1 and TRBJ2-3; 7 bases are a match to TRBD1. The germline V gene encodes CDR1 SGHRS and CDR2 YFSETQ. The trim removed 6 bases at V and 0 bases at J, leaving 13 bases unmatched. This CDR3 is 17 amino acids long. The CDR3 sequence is CASTETGSLPSTDTQYF. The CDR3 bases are TGCGCCAGCACCGAGACAGGGTCCCTTCCTAGCACAGATACGCAGTATTTT.

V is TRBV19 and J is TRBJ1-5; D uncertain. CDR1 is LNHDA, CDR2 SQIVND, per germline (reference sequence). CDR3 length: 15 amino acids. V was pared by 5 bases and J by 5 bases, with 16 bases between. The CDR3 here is CASSGPGSADQPQHF. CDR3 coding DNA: TGTGCCAGTAGTGGACCGGGTAGCGCCGATCAGCCCCAGCATTTT.

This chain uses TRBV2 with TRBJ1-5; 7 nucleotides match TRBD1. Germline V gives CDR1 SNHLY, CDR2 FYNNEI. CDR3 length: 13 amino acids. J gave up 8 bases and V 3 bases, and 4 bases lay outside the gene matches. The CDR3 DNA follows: TGTGCCAGCAGTGATTCAGGGGGAAAGCCCCAGCATTTT. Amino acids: CASSDSGGKPQHF.

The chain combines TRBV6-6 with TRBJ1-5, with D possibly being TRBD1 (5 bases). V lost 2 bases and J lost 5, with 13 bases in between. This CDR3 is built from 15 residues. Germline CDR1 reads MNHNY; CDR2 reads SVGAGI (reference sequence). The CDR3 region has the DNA TGTGCCAGCAGTTACCCCAAGACAGATTATCAGCCCCAGCATTTT. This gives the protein CASSYPKTDYQPQHF.

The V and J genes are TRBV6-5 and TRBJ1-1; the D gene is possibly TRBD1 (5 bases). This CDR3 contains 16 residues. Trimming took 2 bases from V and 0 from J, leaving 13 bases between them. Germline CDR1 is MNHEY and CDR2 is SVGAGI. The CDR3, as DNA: TGTGCCAGCAGTTACGGAGGGGCCGGGATGAACACTGAAGCTTTCTTT. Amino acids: CASSYGGAGMNTEAFF.

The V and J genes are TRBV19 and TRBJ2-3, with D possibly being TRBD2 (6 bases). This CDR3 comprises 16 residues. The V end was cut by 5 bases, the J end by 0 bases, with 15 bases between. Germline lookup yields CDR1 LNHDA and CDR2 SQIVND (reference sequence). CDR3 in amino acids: CASSPSLARSTDTQYF. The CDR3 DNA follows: TGTGCCAGTAGTCCCTCCCTAGCGCGGAGCACAGATACGCAGTATTTT.

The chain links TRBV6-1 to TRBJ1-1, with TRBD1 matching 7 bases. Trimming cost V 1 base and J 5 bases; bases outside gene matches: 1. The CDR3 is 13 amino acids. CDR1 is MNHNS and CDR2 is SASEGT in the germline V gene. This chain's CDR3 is CASSEGQGTEAFF. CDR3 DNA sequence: TGTGCCAGCAGTGAAGGACAGGGAACTGAAGCTTTCTTT.

The CDR3 protein is CASSILAGVGDEQFF. The DNA for the CDR3 is TGTGCCAGTAGTATCCTAGCGGGGGTGGGCGATGAGCAGTTCTTC. V is TRBV19 and J is TRBJ2-1, with 10 bases matching TRBD2. The CDR3 extends over 15 amino acids. The germline V gene encodes CDR1 LNHDA and CDR2 SQIVND (reference sequence). Trimming took 3 bases from V and 8 from J; bases not matched to a gene: 7.

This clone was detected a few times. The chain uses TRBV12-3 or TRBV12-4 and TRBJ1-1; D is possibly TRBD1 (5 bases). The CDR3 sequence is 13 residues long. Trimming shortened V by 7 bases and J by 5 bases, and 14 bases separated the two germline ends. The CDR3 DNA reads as TGTGCCAGCACCCCCGGGGGGGGAACTGAAGCTTTCTTT. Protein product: CASTPGGGTEAFF.

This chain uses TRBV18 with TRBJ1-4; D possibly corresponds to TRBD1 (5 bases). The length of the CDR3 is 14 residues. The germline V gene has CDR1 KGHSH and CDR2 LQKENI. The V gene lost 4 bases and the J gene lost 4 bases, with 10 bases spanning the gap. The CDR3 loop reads CASSLLGLNEKLFF. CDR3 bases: TGTGCCAGCTCACTATTGGGACTTAATGAAAAACTGTTTTTT.

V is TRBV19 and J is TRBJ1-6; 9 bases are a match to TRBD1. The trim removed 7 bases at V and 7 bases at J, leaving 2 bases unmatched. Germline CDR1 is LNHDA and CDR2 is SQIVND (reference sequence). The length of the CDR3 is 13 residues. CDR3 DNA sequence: TGTGCCAGTAAGGACAGGGGAAATTCACCCCTCCACTTT. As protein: CASKDRGNSPLHF.

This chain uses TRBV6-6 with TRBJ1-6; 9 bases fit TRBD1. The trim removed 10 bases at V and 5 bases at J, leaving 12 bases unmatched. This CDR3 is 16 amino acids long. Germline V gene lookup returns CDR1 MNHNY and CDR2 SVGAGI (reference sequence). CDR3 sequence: CAIRSGQGINNSPLHF. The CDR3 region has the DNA TGTGCCATTCGCAGCGGACAGGGGATCAATAATTCACCCCTCCACTTT.

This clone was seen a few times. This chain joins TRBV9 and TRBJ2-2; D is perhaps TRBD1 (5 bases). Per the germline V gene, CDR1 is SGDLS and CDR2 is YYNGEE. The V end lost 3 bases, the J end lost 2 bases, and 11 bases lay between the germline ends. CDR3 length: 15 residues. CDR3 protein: CASSGLRTNTGELFF. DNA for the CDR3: TGTGCCAGCAGCGGACTTCGGACAAACACCGGGGAGCTGTTTTTT.

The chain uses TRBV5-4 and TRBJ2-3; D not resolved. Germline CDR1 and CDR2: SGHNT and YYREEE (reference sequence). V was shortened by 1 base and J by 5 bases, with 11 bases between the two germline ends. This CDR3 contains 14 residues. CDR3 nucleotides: TGTGCCAGCAGCTTGCCCCAGGCACGAGATACGCAGTATTTT. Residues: CASSLPQARDTQYF.

The CDR3 region is CASSLAGNQETQYF. Here the CDR3 DNA reads TGTGCCAGCTCCCTAGCGGGGAACCAAGAGACCCAGTACTTC. This chain connects TRBV18 to TRBJ2-5, with 9 bases identical to TRBD2. CDR3 length: 14 amino acids. Germline assignment: CDR1 KGHSH and CDR2 LQKENI. J gave up 0 bases and V 6 bases, and 2 bases lay outside the gene matches. Complete variable domain (other parts from reference TRBV18 and TRBJ2-5): NAGVMQNPRHLVRRRGQEARLRCSPMKGHSHVYWYRQLPEEGLKFMVYLQKENIIDESGMPKERFSAEFPKEGPSILRIQQVVRGDSAAYFCASSLAGNQETQYFGPGTRLLVL.